This entry is about one T cell receptor beta chain. It lacks a known antigen. No much larger clonotype is one base removed from it; base qualities were not supplied. This specimen comes from a study of identical twins (dated by TCRdb to the mid-2010s). In terms of the full investigation: To test whether fetal clonotypes persist, the study used deep sequencing on TCR alpha and beta repertoires from monozygotic twins, unrelated adults of various ages, and cord blood. To rule out contamination, replicate twin experiments were performed at different times with different library preparation protocols. What the work shows at the level of the full study, not this receptor alone: The excess sharing between twins in beta out-of-frame sequences was weaker because fewer shared sequences reduced the signal-to-noise ratio. Zero-insertion analyses could be partly confounded by invariant T cells such as MAIT and iNKT, although diverse VJ usage argued against such confounding for most clonotypes. In monozygotic twins, out-of-frame TCR alpha sharing was systematically underestimated by recombination models, although the models agreed with sharing between unrelated individuals. Because the same donors could not be followed over many years, the conclusions relied on cross-sectional statistical analysis. Abundant cord blood beta clonotypes carried fewer insertions; young adult naive repertoires showed a weaker similar trend, while memory repertoires showed none. Compared with coincidental sharing between unrelated individuals, out-of-frame TCR alpha sequences shared between twins had an excess of sequences with low generation probability.

Trimming removed 6 bases from V and 1 base from J, leaving 10 bases between the germline ends. The CDR3 runs 13 residues from the cysteine to the phenylalanine. The kept DNA is CDR3 alone, 39 bases in frame from the first base. Every donor was a healthy Caucasian. Three pairs of female monozygotic twins, all aged about 18 to 30 years, made up the twin cohort. Positive isolation kits from Invitrogen were used to isolate the CD4+ and CD8+ T cell populations. Libraries were made using 5' RACE. The sequencer listed for this sample is Illumina HiSeq 2000. A universal primer binding site was introduced by template switching, and a unique molecular identifier was present in the final cDNA, enabling accurate counting of TCR cDNA molecules. Specific primers in the conserved constant-segment region were used to synthesize first-strand cDNA for TCR alpha and beta chains. To control for contamination, every cDNA library was double barcoded, receiving both a SMART-Mk sample barcode and Illumina barcodes. Two successive PCR steps introduced TruSeq adapter sequences along with Illumina sample barcodes. The TCR alpha and beta cDNA libraries were sequenced on the Illumina HiSeq platform using custom primers. Per the source publication's procedure: MiGEC processed the raw reads to extract unique molecular identifiers, while MiXCR was used to determine the CDR3 positions. Recombination models were inferred per individual with the repgenHMM and IGoR tools using an EM algorithm. The tcR package in R was used for shared clonotype analysis, with sharing normalized by the product of cloneset sizes. To study raw recombination without the effects of thymic and clonal selection, out-of-frame nonproductive sequences were analyzed. Clones were called with MiXCR by TCRdb after fastp trimmed the public reads at Q25, and only in-frame beta chains were retained. Rows with one shared CDR3 protein collapse into an entry with the most common genes and DNA. The V and J calls follow TCRdb's processing rather than the paper's. The sample table shows approximately 500,000 distinct CDR3 sequences, and 20% to 25% are seen once. About 2.7% of the sample rests with the top ten.

This sample was shared with a second study, whose subject was T cells expressing NK-cell markers. Looking at the second paper: Three sorted T-cell subsets (CD3+CD56+NKG2C+, CD3+CD56+NKG2C- and CD3+CD56-NKG2C+) from several donors had their TCR beta-chain repertoires profiled. Among the eight sequenced donors, seven were HCMV-seropositive and one was HCMV-seronegative. In several experiments an anti-gammadeltaTCR antibody was added to restrict sorting to alphabetaTCR-expressing T cells. In six donors, the dominant CD3+CD56+NKG2C+ clonotypes were among the top 10 CD8+ clonotypes and accounted for about 1.0-7.5% of CD8+ T cells. Those dominant clonotypes were again the most abundant among CD3+CD56-NKG2C+ cells in a few donors, at roughly 25-60.1%. Whether the expanded NKG2C-expressing T cell clones were specific for HCMV antigens was left unclear. The eight sequenced donors were randomly selected healthy volunteers, three men and five women. HCMV-specific IgG was detected in serum with a commercial ELISA kit to determine HCMV serostatus. MIGEC was used to demultiplex reads and group reads by UMI, and MiTCR was used to assemble and quantify clonotypes. To exclude erroneous sequences, only TCR cDNA sequences supported by at least two reads were retained. The tcR package was used for downstream repertoire analysis, with clonotypes matched between fractions based on CDR3 nucleotide sequence plus V segment. VDJmatch was used to annotate antigen specificity against VDJdb, with one amino acid substitution in CDR3 permitted.

The sequence is built from TRBV12-3 or TRBV12-4 and TRBJ2-7; TRBD1 is possibly the D segment (6 matching bases). This receptor was identified in a woman in her late teens or twenties in good health. The sequenced sample was CD4+ T cells sorted from blood. The nucleotide sequence reads as follows: TGTGCCAGCAGCCCCGACAGGTCCTACGAGCAGTACTTC. Its amino acids are CASSPDRSYEQYF.